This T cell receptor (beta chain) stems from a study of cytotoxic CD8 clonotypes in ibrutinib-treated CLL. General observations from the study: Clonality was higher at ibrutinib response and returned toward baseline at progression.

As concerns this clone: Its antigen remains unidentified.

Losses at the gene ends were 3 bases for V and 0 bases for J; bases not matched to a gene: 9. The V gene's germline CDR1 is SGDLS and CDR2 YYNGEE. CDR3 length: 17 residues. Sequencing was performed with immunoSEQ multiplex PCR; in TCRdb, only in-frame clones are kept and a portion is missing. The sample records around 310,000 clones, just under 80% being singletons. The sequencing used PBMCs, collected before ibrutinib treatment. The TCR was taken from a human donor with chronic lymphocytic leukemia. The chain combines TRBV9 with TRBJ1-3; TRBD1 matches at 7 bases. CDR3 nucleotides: TGTGCCAGCAGCGAGCCCCTGACAGGGCGCTCTGGAAACACCATATATTTT. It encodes CASSEPLTGRSGNTIYF.